This TCR beta chain was recorded in a study of cytomegalovirus exposure and HLA in healthy donors. The CDR3 has 17 amino acids. Trimming removed 0 bases at V and 3 bases at J, with 17 bases between. Germline V CDR1 and CDR2: SGHRS, YFSETQ. The primer mix had 60 Vbeta and 13 Jbeta primers. Sequencing was performed with immunoSEQ multiplex PCR; in TCRdb, only in-frame clones are kept and a portion is missing. The repertoire holds under 300,000 clones, with just over 70% as singletons. There are a few counts of this clone. Sequencing input: PBMCs. The receptor's source is a female donor in good health and CMV-seronegative. V usage is TRBV5-1 and J usage is TRBJ2-3; D is possibly TRBD2 (5 bases). The CDR3 is CASSLVALSTLTDTQYF. The CDR3 coding sequence is TGCGCCAGCAGCTTGGTAGCGCTCTCCACGCTGACAGATACGCAGTATTTT.